What follows are 20 T cell receptor beta chains derived from one specimen sequenced in a study of human T cells and chemical hapten exposure. TCRdb re-called the RACE reads through MiXCR, storing one row per CDR3 protein. The top ten clones hold less than 3% of a sample with approximately 110,000 distinct CDR3 sequences, under 40% of them seen once. Stated time point: patch test 3, about 24 weeks after DPC sensitization. Documented treatment: therapeutic diphenylcyclopropenone sensitization with weekly scalp DPC. Specimen: whole blood, collected in connection with sensitization to the hapten diphenylcyclopropenone (DPC). The receptors were sampled from a man in his forties or fifties with alopecia areata. Some clones in this sample may be carry-over from other donors' samples.

Only a few counts were recorded for this clonotype. The V call is TRBV12-3 or TRBV12-4, the J call TRBJ1-1; 7 positions agree with TRBD1. Trimming at V came to 6 bases and at J to 2 bases, leaving 9 bases not matched to a gene. This CDR3 spans 15 amino acids. As DNA, the CDR3 is TGTGCCAGCAGGACAGGGTTAGCCCCCAACACTGAAGCTTTCTTT. It is translated as CASRTGLAPNTEAFF.

This clonotype was seen a few times. The chain employs TRBV2 and TRBJ1-4; D not resolved. This CDR3 is 13 amino acids long. V was clipped by 4 bases and J by 7 bases, with 10 bases between them. The germline V gene encodes CDR1 SNHLY and CDR2 FYNNEI. The CDR3 loop reads CASSVGKGEKLFF. The CDR3 coding sequence is TGTGCCAGCAGTGTGGGGAAGGGTGAAAAACTGTTTTTT.

This clonotype was observed at least ten times. The chain joins TRBV6-5 to TRBJ2-3, with a tentative D call TRBD2 (5 bases). The length of the CDR3 is 17 residues. Trimming shortened V by 4 bases and J by 6 bases, and 23 bases separated the two germline ends. Germline CDR1 is MNHEY and CDR2 is SVGAGI. CDR3 in DNA: TGTGCCAGCAGTTCCGACATTCCACTAGGAGGTGAGGATACGCAGTATTTT. Its translation: CASSSDIPLGGEDTQYF.

The chain links TRBV12-3 or TRBV12-4 to TRBJ2-3, with D tentatively TRBD2 (6 bases). V was shortened by 1 base and J by 8 bases, with 16 bases between the two germline ends. CDR3 length: 15 amino acids. The chain's CDR3 is CASSLDGSPSGTQYF. CDR3 DNA: TGTGCCAGCAGTTTAGACGGGAGCCCTTCCGGTACGCAGTATTTT.

This clonotype was counted a few times. This CDR3 is CASSLDVGAGTEAFF. The CDR3, as DNA: TGCGCCAGCAGCTTGGATGTGGGCGCGGGCACTGAAGCTTTCTTT. The rearrangement joins TRBV5-1 to TRBJ1-1, with no clear D. This CDR3 comprises 15 residues. Germline-derived CDR1 and CDR2 are SGHRS and YFSETQ. The ends were cut back, 0 bases at V and 4 bases at J, with 13 bases in the middle.

The V call is TRBV3-1, the J call TRBJ1-2; no firm D call. There are 13 residues in the CDR3. In germline, CDR1 is LGHDT, CDR2 YNNKEL (reference sequence). Trimming took 1 base from V and 2 from J, leaving 5 bases between them. The CDR3 protein is CASSQAENYGYTF. The CDR3 nucleotides read TGTGCCAGCAGCCAAGCGGAAAACTATGGCTACACCTTC.

The rearrangement joins TRBV4-3 to TRBJ2-7; D is perhaps TRBD1 (5 bases). Germline lookup yields CDR1 LGHNA and CDR2 YSLEER. The V end was cut by 0 bases, the J end by 2 bases, with 8 bases between. This CDR3 region has 14 residues. CDR3 region: CASSQDTGTYEQYF. CDR3 coding DNA: TGCGCCAGCAGCCAAGATACAGGAACCTACGAGCAGTACTTC.

The sample holds a few counts of this clonotype. The gene calls are TRBV12-3 or TRBV12-4 and TRBJ1-5, with 8 bases identical to TRBD1. The CDR3 has 16 residues. The J segment lost 2 bases and the V segment lost 6 bases, leaving 9 bases of the junction unmatched. The CDR3 loop reads CASSPTGGRGNQPQHF. In DNA, the CDR3 is TGTGCCAGCAGCCCAACAGGGGGAAGGGGCAATCAGCCCCAGCATTTT.

The V and J genes are TRBV29-1 and TRBJ2-5; possibly TRBD2 for D (5 bases). There are 16 residues in the CDR3. The V gene's germline CDR1 is SQVTM and CDR2 ANQGSEA. Trimming cost V 0 bases and J 1 base, with 15 bases left between them. The CDR3 loop is CSVEEHGPSIQETQYF. The CDR3 bases are TGCAGCGTTGAAGAACATGGTCCTAGCATCCAAGAGACCCAGTACTTC.

In its sample, this clonotype was seen many times. This chain joins TRBV12-3 or TRBV12-4 and TRBJ2-3; the D is unclear. V lost 1 base and J lost 0, with 8 bases in between. This CDR3 has 15 amino acids. The CDR3 region is CASSLDSLSTDTQYF. As DNA, the CDR3 is TGTGCCAGCAGTTTAGACTCGCTTAGCACAGATACGCAGTATTTT.

The chain links TRBV29-1 to TRBJ2-1, with 8 bases lining up with TRBD2. The CDR3 contains 14 residues. Trimming removed 6 bases from V and 4 bases from J; junction bases left unmatched: 8. CDR1 is SQVTM and CDR2 is ANQGSEA in the germline V gene. The CDR3 region is CSVVPAGVYNEQFF. In DNA form, the CDR3 reads TGCAGCGTAGTTCCAGCGGGAGTTTACAATGAGCAGTTCTTC.

This clonotype turned up a few times. The CDR3 spells CASSPFPYEQYF. The CDR3 DNA is TGTGCCAGCAGTCCTTTCCCCTACGAGCAGTACTTC. The gene calls are TRBV7-9 and TRBJ2-7, with no clear D. Germline CDR1 is SEHNR and CDR2 is FQNEAQ (reference sequence). This CDR3 is 12 amino acids long. With 6 bases removed from V and 2 bases from J, the gap between germline ends came to 8 bases.

The chain uses TRBV6-2 or TRBV6-3 and TRBJ2-4, with 11 bases lining up with TRBD2. Germline values: CDR1 MNHEY, CDR2 SVGEGT. The CDR3 spans 16 residues. The J segment lost 1 base and the V segment lost 5 bases, leaving 4 bases of the junction unmatched. The CDR3 region is CASSELAGVAKNIQYF. In DNA form, the CDR3 reads TGTGCCAGCAGTGAACTAGCGGGAGTGGCCAAAAACATTCAGTACTTC.

This sequence joins TRBV7-2 and TRBJ1-4, with D perhaps matching TRBD1 (6 bases). CDR1 SGHTA and CDR2 FQGNSA come from the germline V gene. The CDR3 is 14 residues long. V gave up 6 bases and J gave up 7 bases, with 15 bases separating them. The CDR3 sequence is CASSEGGSGEKLFF. CDR3 bases: TGTGCCAGCAGTGAGGGGGGTTCGGGTGAAAAACTGTTTTTT.

The CDR3 DNA follows: TGTGCCAGCAGTTCCCCCGCTAGGTCTGGGGCCAACGTCCTGACTTTC. This codes for CASSSPARSGANVLTF. The chain joins TRBV6-5 to TRBJ2-6; D is unclear. CDR3 length: 16 amino acids. Trimming took off 4 bases at V and 1 base at J, with 11 bases between the two ends. CDR1 is MNHEY, CDR2 SVGAGI, per germline.

This clonotype was detected only a few times. The chain recombines TRBV24-1 with TRBJ2-1; no definite D call. The germline V gene encodes CDR1 KGHDR and CDR2 SFDVKD. V lost 3 bases to trimming and J lost 0 bases, with 8 bases between them. The CDR3 has 15 residues. In DNA form, the CDR3 reads TGTGCCACCAGTGATCTAGAATCCTCCTACAATGAGCAGTTCTTC. Protein product: CATSDLESSYNEQFF.

This clonotype showed up just a few times. The chain combines TRBV20-1 with TRBJ2-3, with TRBD2 identical over 8 bases. V shed 6 bases, J shed 0 bases, and the junction held 5 bases outside the gene matches. Germline CDR1 is DFQATT and CDR2 is SNEGSKA (reference sequence). This CDR3 is built from 14 residues. Written as DNA, the CDR3 is TGCAGTGCAGGGGTAGCGGGAAGCACAGATACGCAGTATTTT. Its translation is CSAGVAGSTDTQYF.

This sequence joins TRBV12-3 or TRBV12-4 and TRBJ2-1; 7 nucleotides line up with TRBD2. V lost 6 bases, J lost 0 bases, and 5 bases stayed unmatched. The length of the CDR3 is 15 residues. CDR3 in amino acids: CASRGGSASYNEQFF. The CDR3 DNA reads as TGTGCCAGCAGGGGGGGGAGCGCCTCCTACAATGAGCAGTTCTTC.

This clonotype was seen more than once but under ten times. The V and J genes are TRBV5-4 and TRBJ1-1; D is perhaps TRBD1 (5 bases). The CDR3 is 13 residues long. Trimming cost V 3 bases and J 8 bases, with 14 bases left between them. Looked up from germline, CDR1 is SGHNT and CDR2 is YYREEE (reference sequence). CDR3 bases: TGTGCCAGCAGCTCCGAGGACACGCTAGAAGCTTTCTTT. Its protein product is CASSSEDTLEAFF.

A few counts support this clonotype. The chain uses TRBV6-2 or TRBV6-3 and TRBJ1-5, with TRBD1 matching over 10 bases. From germline, CDR1 is MNHEY and CDR2 SVGEGT. Unmatched junction bases numbered 8, after V lost 5 bases and J lost 4 bases. CDR3 length equals 16 residues. The CDR3 protein is CASSPRQGAGNQPQHF. In DNA, the CDR3 is TGTGCCAGCAGTCCGCGACAGGGGGCTGGAAATCAGCCCCAGCATTTT.